These 12 T cell receptor beta chains were sequenced from one sample in a study of post-analysis software for immune sequencing data. Libraries were made from TCR beta cDNA, and they carried unique molecular identifiers. TCRdb re-analysed the PCR reads in MiXCR, keeping a single row per CDR3 protein. In the table there are some 800,000 distinct CDR3 sequences, around 46% of which are singletons. These TCRs' antigens remain unknown. Study-level results: TRBV5-6, TRBV5-1 and TRBV20-1 belonged to a set of about five TRBV segments that were more frequent in patients than controls.

The sample was blood. All receptors derive from a girl aged 5 to 17 with multiple sclerosis.

The rearrangement uses TRBV7-8 and TRBJ2-1, with 10 bases fitting TRBD1. With V trimmed by 5 bases and J by 8 bases, 12 bases remained unmatched. CDR3 length: 16 amino acids. Germline V gene sequence: CDR1 SGHVS, CDR2 FQNEAQ. This chain's CDR3 is CASSLLTGGGGDEQFF. As DNA, the CDR3 is TGTGCCAGCAGCCTTCTGACAGGGGGCGGGGGTGATGAGCAGTTCTTC.

The V call is TRBV12-3 or TRBV12-4, the J call TRBJ2-5; 7 bases fit TRBD2. There are 15 residues in the CDR3. The V and J ends lost 3 bases and 5 bases, in that order; junction bases with no gene match: 9. The DNA of the CDR3 is TGTGCCAGCAGTTTGGGACTACCCCACGGGGAGACCCAGTACTTC. Translating gives CASSLGLPHGETQYF.

The chain joins TRBV5-1 to TRBJ2-7; 8 bases are a match to TRBD2. Germline V gene sequence: CDR1 SGHRS, CDR2 YFSETQ. V was clipped by 4 bases and J by 0 bases; unmatched bases: 6. The CDR3 runs to 15 residues. This CDR3 reads CASSPGLGRSYEQYF. In nucleotides, the CDR3 is TGCGCCAGCAGCCCGGGACTAGGTCGCTCCTACGAGCAGTACTTC. Complete variable domain (other parts from reference TRBV5-1 and TRBJ2-7): KAGVTQTPRYLIKTRGQQVTLSCSPISGHRSVSWYQQTPGQGLQFLFEYFSETQRNKGNFPGRFSGRQFSNSRSEMNVSTLELGDSALYLCASSPGLGRSYEQYFGPGTRLTVT.

This clonotype was picked up a small number of times. This chain links TRBV13 with TRBJ2-5; 8 bases match TRBD1. Germline loops: CDR1 PRHDT, CDR2 FYEKMQ (reference sequence). CDR3 length: 16 residues. With V trimmed by 8 bases and J by 2 bases, 13 bases remained unmatched. The CDR3 sequence: CASQNTGTGVQETQYF. In DNA form, the CDR3 reads TGTGCCAGCCAAAATACCGGGACAGGTGTACAAGAGACCCAGTACTTC. The variable domain in full, with the rest retrieved from reference TRBV13 and TRBJ2-5, is AAGVIQSPRHLIKEKRETATLKCYPIPRHDTVYWYQQGPGQDPQFLISFYEKMQSDKGSIPDRFSAQQFSDYHSELNMSSLELGDSALYFCASQNTGTGVQETQYFGPGTRLLVL.

CDR3 sequence (DNA): TGTGCCAGCAGCCCTAGCGGGAACGCCAGGGAGACCCAGTACTTC. Translated, it gives CASSPSGNARETQYF. This sequence joins TRBV7-9 and TRBJ2-5; 9 bases fit TRBD2. Germline lookup yields CDR1 SEHNR and CDR2 FQNEAQ (reference sequence). J gave up 5 bases and V 5 bases, and 9 bases lay outside the gene matches. This CDR3 contains 15 residues.

V usage is TRBV9 and J usage is TRBJ2-3; D not resolved. The germline CDR1 and CDR2 sequences are SGDLS and YYNGEE. V was shortened by 0 bases and J by 4 bases, with 6 bases between the two germline ends. The CDR3 has 13 amino acids. CDR3 region: CASSVAIADTQYF. The CDR3, as DNA: TGTGCCAGCAGCGTAGCGATCGCAGATACGCAGTATTTT.

This chain connects TRBV20-1 to TRBJ2-7, with 10 bases fitting TRBD2. The CDR3 consists of 16 residues. V dropped 6 bases and J dropped 7; count of bases not matched to a gene: 18. The germline V gene has CDR1 DFQATT and CDR2 SNEGSKA (reference sequence). The CDR3 DNA is TGCAGTGCCCGATTCTTAGGGACTAGCGCCCACAATGAGCAGTACTTC. This sequence encodes CSARFLGTSAHNEQYF.

The chain has TRBV3-1 and TRBJ2-1; maybe TRBD2 (6 bases). Germline lookup yields CDR1 LGHDT and CDR2 YNNKEL (reference sequence). Trimming shortened V by 1 base and J by 8 bases, and 12 bases separated the two germline ends. The CDR3 spans 14 residues. The CDR3 is CASSQVRREDEQFF. The CDR3 nucleotides read TGTGCCAGCAGCCAAGTAAGGAGGGAGGATGAGCAGTTCTTC.

V usage is TRBV6-2 or TRBV6-3 and J usage is TRBJ2-6, with D possibly being TRBD1 (6 bases). V lost 5 bases, J lost 2 bases, and 10 bases lay in between. The CDR3 extends over 15 amino acids. Germline-derived CDR1 and CDR2 are MNHEY and SVGEGT. The CDR3 reads CASSDHRAGANVLTF. In nucleotides, the CDR3 is TGTGCCAGCAGTGACCACAGGGCTGGGGCCAACGTCCTGACTTTC.

The V and J genes are TRBV20-1 and TRBJ1-1, with TRBD1 as a possible D gene (5 bases). V lost 6 bases and J 11 bases, leaving 19 bases between the germline ends. CDR3 length: 12 amino acids. CDR1 is DFQATT, CDR2 SNEGSKA, per germline (reference sequence). CDR3 DNA: TGCAGTGCCCCGGGACCCCGGGCAGAGGCTTTCTTT. Translation gives CSAPGPRAEAFF.

The V call is TRBV7-3, the J call TRBJ1-1; no firm D call. CDR3 size: 16 residues. Trimming left V 0 bases short and J 1 base short, with 12 bases between. The germline gives CDR1 SGHTA, CDR2 FQGTGA. The DNA for the CDR3 is TGTGCCAGCAGCTTAACTCGTCGGGCCGAGAACACTGAAGCTTTCTTT. This sequence encodes CASSLTRRAENTEAFF. Full variable domain (rest looked up from reference TRBV7-3 and TRBJ1-1): GAGVSQTPSNKVTEKGKYVELRCDPISGHTALYWYRQSLGQGPEFLIYFQGTGAADDSGLPNDRFFAVRPEGSVSTLKIQRTERGDSAVYLCASSLTRRAENTEAFFGQGTRLTVV.

The CDR3 is CASSLVFGNPDGYTF. The CDR3 bases are TGTGCCAGCAGCTTAGTTTTTGGGAACCCGGATGGCTACACCTTC. This sequence joins TRBV7-2 and TRBJ1-2, with D unresolved. Germline V lookup: CDR1 SGHTA, CDR2 FQGNSA. Trimming left V 1 base short and J 6 bases short, with 15 bases between. This CDR3 is 15 amino acids long.